These 17 T cell receptor beta chains originate from one sample sequenced in a study of cytomegalovirus exposure and HLA in healthy donors. Primers included in the PCR were 60 Vbeta and 13 Jbeta primers. Data came from immunoSEQ multiplex PCR; TCRdb stores just in-frame clones and leaves some out. The sample carries 150,000 to 200,000 clones, about 82% recorded once. The specimen sequenced was PBMCs. The receptor set was obtained from a young woman in good health and CMV-seronegative.

J is TRBJ2-5 and V is TRBV28; 8 nucleotides match TRBD1. There are 15 residues in the CDR3. The V gene end was trimmed by 5 bases and the J gene end by 5 bases; junction bases not matched to a gene: 10. Germline lookup yields CDR1 MDHEN and CDR2 SYDVKM. As DNA, the CDR3 is TGTGCCAGCAGTCCCTCACCAGGGGGCCTGGAGACCCAGTACTTC. This gives the protein CASSPSPGGLETQYF.

The chain couples TRBV7-2 to TRBJ1-2; a weak D match, TRBD1 (6 bases). CDR1 and CDR2 from the germline V gene are SGHTA and FQGNSA. V lost 5 bases to trimming and J lost 2 bases, with 12 bases between them. This CDR3 has 14 amino acids. The DNA for the CDR3 is TGTGCCAGCAGCCTCAAAGGGGGAAACTATGGCTACACCTTC. It specifies CASSLKGGNYGYTF.

The gene calls are TRBV7-3 and TRBJ1-1; TRBD1 is a possible D gene (6 bases). Trimming cost V 1 base and J 3 bases, with 12 bases left between them. Germline V CDR1 and CDR2: SGHTA, FQGTGA. This CDR3 is built from 15 residues. In DNA, the CDR3 is TGTGCCAGCAGCTTAAACGGGGGGCATCACACTGAAGCTTTCTTT. It is translated as CASSLNGGHHTEAFF.

J is TRBJ2-3 and V is TRBV7-6; D uncertain. V was cut by 0 bases and J by 4 bases, with 8 bases left in between. The CDR3 totals 14 residues. The germline gives CDR1 SGHVS, CDR2 FNYEAQ. DNA of the CDR3: TGTGCCAGCAGCTTAGCTACTGAGTCAGATACGCAGTATTTT. It is translated as CASSLATESDTQYF.

This chain links TRBV25-1 with TRBJ2-2, with 10 bases lining up with TRBD2. The germline V gene encodes CDR1 MGHDK and CDR2 SYGVNS. The CDR3 totals 16 residues. J gave up 6 bases and V 3 bases, and 7 bases lay outside the gene matches. CDR3 amino acids: CASSDLSGRAPGELFF. CDR3 nucleotide sequence: TGTGCCAGCAGTGACCTGAGCGGGAGGGCCCCCGGGGAGCTGTTTTTT.

The chain links TRBV28 to TRBJ1-1; 7 bases map to TRBD1. CDR1 MDHEN and CDR2 SYDVKM come from the germline V gene. CDR3 length: 15 residues. V was pared by 2 bases and J by 2 bases, with 5 bases of the junction left unmatched. The CDR3 spells CASSLRQGRNTEAFF. In DNA, the CDR3 is TGTGCCAGCAGTTTAAGACAGGGCCGAAACACTGAAGCTTTCTTT.

The chain recombines TRBV19 with TRBJ2-5; 9 positions match TRBD1. Germline V gene lookup returns CDR1 LNHDA and CDR2 SQIVND (reference sequence). The CDR3 spans 14 residues. The junction had 9 bases not matched to a gene; V was cut back by 8 bases and J by 5 bases. The CDR3 spells CASGPTGGLETQYF. CDR3 sequence (DNA): TGTGCCAGTGGACCGACAGGGGGGCTCGAGACCCAGTACTTC.

The chain recombines TRBV28 with TRBJ1-2; D gene ambiguous. Trimming left V 2 bases short and J 5 bases short, with 3 bases between. In germline, CDR1 is MDHEN, CDR2 SYDVKM. The length of the CDR3 is 11 residues. DNA of the CDR3: TGTGCCAGCAGTTTAGAGTATGGCTACACCTTC. This gives the protein CASSLEYGYTF.

The chain links TRBV7-3 to TRBJ2-2; D unclear. There are 16 residues in the CDR3. Germline V gene data show CDR1 as SGHTA and CDR2 as FQGTGA. Trimming took 1 base from V and 2 from J, leaving 11 bases between them. Written as DNA, the CDR3 is TGTGCCAGCAGCTTAAATGGTCAGATAAACACCGGGGAGCTGTTTTTT. Protein: CASSLNGQINTGELFF.

CDR3 residues: CASSFPQGAAEAFF. CDR3 nucleotides: TGTGCCAGCAGTTTCCCACAGGGAGCCGCTGAAGCTTTCTTT. The rearrangement uses TRBV28 and TRBJ1-1; a weak D match, TRBD1 (6 bases). The CDR3 is made up of 14 amino acids. V lost 3 bases and J lost 6, with 14 bases in between. In germline, CDR1 is MDHEN, CDR2 SYDVKM.

This clone has just a few counts. The V and J genes are TRBV5-6 and TRBJ1-1; 7 nucleotides line up with TRBD1. The CDR3 runs to 15 residues. The germline V gene has CDR1 SGHDT and CDR2 YYEEEE. J gave up 5 bases and V 1 base, and 8 bases lay outside the gene matches. CDR3: CASSLSRGEWTEAFF. The CDR3 DNA follows: TGTGCCAGCAGCTTGTCCAGGGGGGAGTGGACTGAAGCTTTCTTT.

Concerning this clone itself: The same CDR3 can be traced to other DNA sequences in this sample. The rearrangement uses TRBV28 and TRBJ1-1; D remains unclear. The CDR3 loop spans 12 amino acids. V was pared by 3 bases and J by 5 bases, with 7 bases between. Germline assignment: CDR1 MDHEN and CDR2 SYDVKM. CDR3 nucleotide sequence: TGTGCCAGCAGTTTGCTTCGGACTGAAGCTTTCTTT. The encoded protein is CASSLLRTEAFF.

The rearrangement joins TRBV5-6 to TRBJ1-1; 10 nucleotides align to TRBD1. Germline CDR1 is SGHDT and CDR2 is YYEEEE. V dropped 5 bases and J dropped 1; count of bases not matched to a gene: 14. This CDR3 spans 18 amino acids. Here the CDR3 reads CASRGVTGGLYGNTEAFF. DNA for the CDR3: TGTGCCAGCAGGGGGGTGACAGGGGGCCTATACGGGAACACTGAAGCTTTCTTT.

This clone was seen only once. The CDR3, as DNA: TGTGCCAGCATCCTCGGGACTAGCGGGGACCCAGATACGCAGTATTTT. Its translation is CASILGTSGDPDTQYF. This chain joins TRBV5-6 and TRBJ2-3, with TRBD2 identical over 13 bases. V shed 6 bases and J 4 bases; nucleotides not matched to a gene: 8. Germline V lookup: CDR1 SGHDT, CDR2 YYEEEE. This CDR3 is 16 amino acids long.

This chain joins TRBV30 and TRBJ1-2; no reliable D call. The CDR3 has 12 amino acids. The V gene lost 3 bases and the J gene lost 2 bases, with 7 bases spanning the gap. Germline CDR1 is GTSNPN and CDR2 is SVGIG (reference sequence). The CDR3 coding sequence is TGTGCCTGGAGCCCGGGAAACTATGGCTACACCTTC. The encoded protein is CAWSPGNYGYTF.

The rearrangement uses TRBV19 and TRBJ1-5, with a possible D match to TRBD1 (6 bases). Deletions cut 2 bases from V and 4 bases from J, with 12 bases between. Germline lookup yields CDR1 LNHDA and CDR2 SQIVND (reference sequence). The CDR3 runs 15 residues. CDR3 amino acids: CASSISRGVNQPQHF. The DNA for the CDR3 is TGTGCCAGTAGTATATCCAGGGGAGTAAATCAGCCCCAGCATTTT.

The gene calls are TRBV7-9 and TRBJ2-7; D not resolved. CDR3 size: 12 residues. Germline CDR1 is SEHNR and CDR2 is FQNEAQ (reference sequence). Trimming took 0 bases from V and 6 from J, leaving 6 bases between them. As DNA, the CDR3 is TGTGCCAGCAGCTTAGCTAGGAGCGAGCAGTACTTC. It translates to CASSLARSEQYF.